This T cell receptor (beta chain) was identified in a study of blood T cell repertoires in COVID-19. This CDR3 is 22 amino acids long. This table comes from immunoSEQ multiplex PCR, and its TCRdb copy is limited to in-frame clones, with some not included. The sample yields 150,000 to 250,000 clones, around four fifths seen once. Sequences were obtained from peripheral blood. The TCR sequence derives from a human donor with acute or convalescent COVID-19. The donor label of this sample is uncertain. The chain links TRBV21-1 to TRBJ2-7; the table's D gene call, TRBD2, was not cross checked with the DNA. TRBV21-1 is termed a pseudogene. CDR3: CATKWHWGSGPLPGLPAYEQYF. In DNA, the CDR3 is TGTGCCACCAAGTGGCACTGGGGTAGCGGCCCCCTTCCGGGACTACCTGCCTACGAGCAGTACTTC.